This T cell receptor beta chain was profiled in a study of cytomegalovirus exposure and HLA in healthy donors. PCR primers comprised 60 Vbeta and 13 Jbeta primers. Sequenced by immunoSEQ multiplex PCR; TCRdb stores in-frame clones only, minus some. The profile covers 150,000 to 200,000 clones, with around four fifths appearing a single time and roughly 9.7% taken by the ten largest. The CDR3 is 16 amino acids. The V gene's germline CDR1 is SGHNT and CDR2 YYREEE (reference sequence). V trimming: 4 bases; J trimming: 4 bases; junction bases outside the gene matches: 10. The source material was PBMCs. The source of this sequence is a man between 18 and 29 years old in good health and CMV-seropositive. This chain uses TRBV5-4 with TRBJ2-2, with 7 bases that match TRBD2. CDR3 region: CASSPNPGGSTGELFF. The CDR3 DNA reads TGTGCCAGCAGCCCCAACCCCGGGGGGAGCACCGGGGAGCTGTTTTTT.